The 29 T cell receptor beta chains below all came from one sample that was sequenced in a study of T cell repertoires in cytomegalovirus infection. One entry per CDR3 protein, called by TCRdb with MiXCR from the reads. The repertoire has 150,000 to 200,000 distinct CDR3 sequences, approximately 28% of them found once; the top ten carry 31%. The material sequenced was PBMCs. The receptors come from a human donor in good health (CMV status not recorded). Some clones in this sample may be carry-over from other donors' samples.

This clonotype showed up many times. The rearrangement links TRBV7-8 to TRBJ1-5; D is ambiguous. This CDR3 region has 13 residues. In germline, CDR1 is SGHVS, CDR2 FQNEAQ. Trimming took 1 base from V and 5 from J, leaving 6 bases between them. The CDR3 bases are TGTGCCAGCAGCTTAGGAGGGTATCAGCCCCAGCATTTT. Encoded protein: CASSLGGYQPQHF.

This clonotype was observed a handful of times. The V call is TRBV7-8, the J call TRBJ2-7, with D perhaps being TRBD1 or TRBD2 (5 bases each). Deletions cut 4 bases from V and 2 bases from J, with 12 bases between. Germline values: CDR1 SGHVS, CDR2 FQNEAQ. The CDR3 runs 14 residues. The DNA for the CDR3 is TGTGCCAGCAGCTATAGGGACGGAACCTACGAGCAGTACTTC. This encodes CASSYRDGTYEQYF.

This clonotype appeared a few times. The chain employs TRBV19 and TRBJ1-5; 9 bases are shared with TRBD1. Germline assignment: CDR1 LNHDA and CDR2 SQIVND (reference sequence). V lost 3 bases and J lost 3; bases outside the gene matches: 6. This CDR3 has 16 residues. CDR3 DNA sequence: TGTGCCAGTAGTATTCCGGGACAGGGTATCAATCAGCCCCAGCATTTT. This translates into CASSIPGQGINQPQHF.

The CDR3 DNA is TGTGCCAGCAGCCCATCCCGACAGGGGGCTAGGGATACGCAGTATTTT. As protein: CASSPSRQGARDTQYF. V is TRBV7-3 and J is TRBJ2-3; TRBD1 matches 10 bases. Germline V gene lookup returns CDR1 SGHTA and CDR2 FQGTGA. The CDR3 spans 16 residues. J gave up 6 bases and V 5 bases, and 11 bases lay outside the gene matches.

The chain carries TRBV27 and TRBJ2-1; 9 bases are a match to TRBD1. CDR1 is MNHEY and CDR2 is SMNVEV in the germline V gene (reference sequence). CDR3 size: 15 residues. With 5 bases clipped from V and 7 bases from J, the junction kept 9 bases outside the gene matches. In DNA form, the CDR3 reads TGTGCCAGCAGTCGGGACAGGGAGATCCCGAATGAGCAGTTCTTC. It specifies CASSRDREIPNEQFF.

V and J are TRBV12-5 and TRBJ1-1; D uncertain. There are 13 residues in the CDR3. With 5 bases removed from V and 1 base from J, the gap between germline ends came to 8 bases. The germline CDR1 and CDR2 sequences are LGHNT and FRNRAP. For the CDR3, the DNA is TGTGCTAGTGGTCACACACAGAACACTGAAGCTTTCTTT. Translated: CASGHTQNTEAFF.

There are many counts of this clonotype. The chain employs TRBV12-3 or TRBV12-4 and TRBJ1-2; TRBD1 is a possible D gene (5 bases). Trimming took 6 bases from V and 8 from J, leaving 22 bases between them. The CDR3 length is 15 residues. CDR3 region: CASRPAGTAMGGYTF. The CDR3, as DNA: TGTGCCAGCAGGCCAGCCGGGACCGCGATGGGGGGCTACACCTTC.

The J gene is TRBJ1-2, the V gene TRBV6-5; D perhaps matches TRBD1 (5 bases). Trimming took off 6 bases at V and 4 bases at J, with 24 bases between the two ends. Germline assignment: CDR1 MNHEY and CDR2 SVGAGI. This CDR3 has 17 amino acids. CDR3 loop: CASSQPIRVGRGYGYTF. The CDR3 nucleotides are TGTGCCAGCAGCCAGCCTATCAGGGTGGGGAGAGGCTATGGCTACACCTTC.

This clonotype was detected only once. The chain employs TRBV20-1 and TRBJ2-7; D ambiguous. This CDR3 has 13 amino acids. The germline V gene has CDR1 DFQATT and CDR2 SNEGSKA (reference sequence). Trimming removed 0 bases at V and 1 base at J, with 7 bases between. CDR3 in amino acids: CSARDSVSYEQYF. CDR3 bases: TGCAGTGCTAGAGACTCGGTATCCTACGAGCAGTACTTC.

The V gene is TRBV7-6, the J gene TRBJ2-1; no definite D call. The CDR3 length is 12 residues. Germline CDR1 reads SGHVS; CDR2 reads FNYEAQ. V was clipped by 2 bases and J by 7 bases, with 6 bases between them. In DNA, the CDR3 is TGTGCCAGCAGCTTAAAGGAAAATGAGCAGTTCTTC. Encoded protein: CASSLKENEQFF. Based on the CDR3 plus reference TRBV7-6 and TRBJ2-1, the full variable domain is GAGVSQSPRYKVTKRGQDVALRCDPISGHVSLYWYRQALGQGPEFLTYFNYEAQQDKSGLPNDRFSAERPEGSISTLTIQRTEQRDSAMYRCASSLKENEQFFGPGTRLTVL.

J is TRBJ1-1 and V is TRBV24-1, with 8 bases identical to TRBD1. The ends lost 4 bases at V and 9 bases at J; junction bases unmatched: 3. Germline V lookup: CDR1 KGHDR, CDR2 SFDVKD. The CDR3 loop spans 12 amino acids. The CDR3 coding sequence is TGTGCCACCAGTGAGCGGACAGGGAAAGCTTTCTTT. Its protein is CATSERTGKAFF.

V is TRBV4-3 and J is TRBJ1-2; the D gene is possibly TRBD1 (5 bases). Germline loops: CDR1 LGHNA, CDR2 YSLEER. Trimming removed 0 bases at V and 7 bases at J, with 12 bases between. This CDR3 contains 14 residues. DNA for the CDR3: TGCGCCAGCAGCCAAGAGAGGGGAGATGGTGGCTACACCTTC. This translates into CASSQERGDGGYTF.

Only a few counts were recorded for this clonotype. V gene TRBV29-1 combines with J gene TRBJ1-6; 7 positions match TRBD1. This CDR3 has 12 amino acids. The junction had 4 bases not matched to a gene; V was cut back by 7 bases and J by 7 bases. Germline V gives CDR1 SQVTM, CDR2 ANQGSEA. Here the CDR3 DNA reads TGCAGCGCGGGACAGCCGAATTCACCCCTCCACTTT. Its translation is CSAGQPNSPLHF. Based on the CDR3 plus reference TRBV29-1 and TRBJ1-6, the full variable domain is SAVISQKPSRDICQRGTSLTIQCQVDSQVTMMFWYRQQPGQSLTLIATANQGSEATYESGFVIDKFPISRPNLTFSTLTVSNMSPEDSSIYLCSAGQPNSPLHFGNGTRLTVT.

This clonotype appeared a few times. J is TRBJ2-3 and V is TRBV2, with unresolved D. CDR1 is SNHLY, CDR2 FYNNEI, per germline. This CDR3 spans 12 amino acids. The V end was cut by 3 bases, the J end by 4 bases, with 5 bases between. In DNA form, the CDR3 reads TGTGCCAGCAGTGAGAACTCAGATACGCAGTATTTT. This gives the protein CASSENSDTQYF.

Only one count was recorded for this clonotype. The V call is TRBV16, the J call TRBJ1-1; 9 bases agree with TRBD1. Germline V gives CDR1 KGHSY, CDR2 FQNENV. This CDR3 is 15 amino acids long. V lost 0 bases and J lost 4; bases outside the gene matches: 3. The CDR3 DNA reads as TGTGCCAGCAGCCAATCGGGACAGGGTGGCACTGAAGCTTTCTTT. Amino acid sequence: CASSQSGQGGTEAFF.

The V call is TRBV7-6, the J call TRBJ1-1, with a tentative D call TRBD1 (6 bases). The germline gives CDR1 SGHVS, CDR2 FNYEAQ. V dropped 2 bases and J dropped 3 bases, with 10 bases sitting between them. CDR3 size: 14 residues. CDR3 DNA: TGTGCCAGCAGCTTAAATGAGGGGGACACTGAAGCTTTCTTT. Amino acid sequence: CASSLNEGDTEAFF. The full variable domain, in which reference TRBV7-6 and TRBJ1-1 provide the parts outside the CDR3, is GAGVSQSPRYKVTKRGQDVALRCDPISGHVSLYWYRQALGQGPEFLTYFNYEAQQDKSGLPNDRFSAERPEGSISTLTIQRTEQRDSAMYRCASSLNEGDTEAFFGQGTRLTVV.

There are a few counts of this clonotype. The chain is built from TRBV7-8 and TRBJ2-7; 9 positions match TRBD2. CDR3 length: 15 residues. Germline CDR1 reads SGHVS; CDR2 reads FQNEAQ. V lost 1 base to trimming and J lost 7 bases; unmatched junction nucleotides: 8. This chain's CDR3 is CASSLGVAGAGEQYF. The CDR3 DNA sequence: TGTGCCAGCAGCTTAGGAGTAGCGGGGGCAGGGGAGCAGTACTTC.

This clonotype was recorded at least ten times. The V and J genes are TRBV7-8 and TRBJ2-3; D call uncertain. Germline-derived CDR1 and CDR2 are SGHVS and FQNEAQ. Trimming left V 1 base short and J 0 bases short, with 11 bases between. The CDR3 has 16 residues. In DNA form, the CDR3 reads TGTGCCAGCAGCTTAGGTTGGGGTTCTAGCACAGATACGCAGTATTTT. The encoded protein is CASSLGWGSSTDTQYF.

This clonotype was observed many times. The chain employs TRBV12-3 or TRBV12-4 and TRBJ2-1, with 7 bases matching TRBD2. The CDR3 length is 16 residues. V gave up 6 bases and J gave up 5 bases; unmatched junction bases: 13. The CDR3 loop is CASRRAGLENNNEQFF. CDR3 nucleotide sequence: TGTGCCAGCAGACGAGCTGGACTAGAGAACAACAATGAGCAGTTCTTC.

This clonotype was seen a few times. This rearrangement joins TRBV12-3 or TRBV12-4 to TRBJ1-1, with D maybe TRBD1 (5 bases). The CDR3 runs 12 residues. The V end was cut by 4 bases, the J end by 3 bases, with 6 bases between. This CDR3 is CASSWGYTEAFF. CDR3 nucleotide sequence: TGTGCCAGCAGTTGGGGGTACACTGAAGCTTTCTTT.

V usage is TRBV6-6 and J usage is TRBJ2-2; 7 positions match TRBD2. The V and J ends lost 2 bases and 4 bases, in that order; junction bases with no gene match: 7. The CDR3 has 16 amino acids. Per germline, CDR1 MNHNY and CDR2 SVGAGI (reference sequence). CDR3 coding DNA: TGTGCCAGCAGTTACGGTCGACTAGCCGGCACCGGGGAGCTGTTTTTT. Protein: CASSYGRLAGTGELFF.

This chain joins TRBV20-1 and TRBJ2-3, with a tentative D call TRBD2 (5 bases). The CDR3 sequence is 14 residues long. Germline V gives CDR1 DFQATT, CDR2 SNEGSKA (reference sequence). Deletions cut 3 bases from V and 1 base from J, with 11 bases between. The CDR3, as DNA: TGCAGTGCTAGTTCTAGCCGAGGCACAGATACGCAGTATTTT. It is translated as CSASSSRGTDTQYF.

V usage is TRBV7-2 and J usage is TRBJ1-2; D gene unclear. This CDR3 comprises 14 residues. Germline V CDR1 and CDR2: SGHTA, FQGNSA. Trimming left V 3 bases short and J 2 bases short, with 10 bases between. CDR3 coding DNA: TGTGCCAGCAGCTTCGTTACACCAAACTATGGCTACACCTTC. This codes for CASSFVTPNYGYTF.

This clonotype was detected ten times or more. This chain connects TRBV6-1 to TRBJ2-1; D is ambiguous. This CDR3 region has 14 residues. The germline CDR1 and CDR2 sequences are MNHNS and SASEGT. V was pared by 1 base and J by 2 bases, with 6 bases between. CDR3 amino acids: CASSEEEPYNEQFF. The DNA for the CDR3 is TGTGCCAGCAGTGAAGAGGAGCCCTACAATGAGCAGTTCTTC.

This chain connects TRBV7-3 to TRBJ2-2; no clear D gene. The CDR3 runs to 15 residues. CDR1 is SGHTA and CDR2 is FQGTGA in the germline V gene. Trimming removed 3 bases from V and 4 bases from J, with 12 bases in between. CDR3 protein: CASSFPPTSTGELFF. For the CDR3, the DNA is TGTGCCAGCAGCTTCCCGCCTACAAGCACCGGGGAGCTGTTTTTT.

This clonotype was counted ten times or more. J is TRBJ1-1 and V is TRBV7-2; D might be TRBD1 (5 bases). The germline CDR1 and CDR2 sequences are SGHTA and FQGNSA. The CDR3 contains 15 residues. V shed 2 bases and J shed 1 base, with 11 bases lying between them. For the CDR3, the DNA is TGTGCCAGCAGCTTATGGGGCAGGGAGAACACTGAAGCTTTCTTT. This gives the protein CASSLWGRENTEAFF.

The V gene is TRBV2, the J gene TRBJ1-3; D is uncertain. V gave up 3 bases and J gave up 0 bases, with 9 bases separating them. This CDR3 comprises 15 residues. CDR1 and CDR2 (germline): SNHLY, FYNNEI. The CDR3 DNA is TGTGCCAGCAGTGAGGAGGGCTTCTCTGGAAACACCATATATTTT. It is translated as CASSEEGFSGNTIYF.

This clonotype came up many times. V gene TRBV7-2 combines with J gene TRBJ1-3; D is undetermined. Per germline, CDR1 SGHTA and CDR2 FQGNSA. V was trimmed by 5 bases and J by 3 bases, leaving 17 bases between them. The CDR3 sequence is 16 residues long. For the CDR3, the DNA is TGTGCCAGCAGCCCTAACAGAGCGAGCTTTGGAAACACCATATATTTT. Its protein is CASSPNRASFGNTIYF.

This clonotype appeared a few times. The gene calls are TRBV5-6 and TRBJ1-1; the D gene is possibly TRBD1 (6 bases). The CDR3 contains 15 residues. The germline gives CDR1 SGHDT, CDR2 YYEEEE. Trimming shortened V by 0 bases and J by 4 bases, and 13 bases separated the two germline ends. CDR3 loop: CASSLGGQRFTEAFF. CDR3 DNA: TGTGCCAGCAGCTTGGGCGGACAGCGATTCACTGAAGCTTTCTTT.